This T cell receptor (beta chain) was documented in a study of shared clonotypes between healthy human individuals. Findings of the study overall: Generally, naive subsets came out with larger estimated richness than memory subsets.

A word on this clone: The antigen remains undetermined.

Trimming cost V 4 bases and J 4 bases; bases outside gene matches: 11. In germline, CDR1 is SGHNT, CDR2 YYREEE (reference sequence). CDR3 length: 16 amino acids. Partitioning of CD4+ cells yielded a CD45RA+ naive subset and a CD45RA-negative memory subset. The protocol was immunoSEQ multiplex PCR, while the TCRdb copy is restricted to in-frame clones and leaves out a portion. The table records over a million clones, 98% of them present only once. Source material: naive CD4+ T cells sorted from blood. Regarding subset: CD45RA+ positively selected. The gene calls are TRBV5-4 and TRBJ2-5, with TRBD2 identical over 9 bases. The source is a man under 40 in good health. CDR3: CASSDPVAGAVETQYF. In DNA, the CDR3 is TGTGCCAGCAGCGACCCGGTAGCGGGAGCGGTAGAGACCCAGTACTTC.